The clone carrying this T cell receptor (beta chain) was picked up one time. Its specificity is unknown. This entry is derived from a study of vaccination effects on CD4 cells after COVID-19. Notes on the study in general: Among infection- and vaccine-induced clones, marked clonal contraction occurred late after vaccination.

Repertoires were generated with immunoSEQ multiplex PCR, while TCRdb's copy carries only in-frame clones and drops some. Of 20,000 to 25,000 clones in the sample, around 66% were seen once. The CDR3 sequence is 14 residues long. The germline V gene has CDR1 SGHRS and CDR2 YFSETQ. Trimming took 3 bases from V and 3 from J; bases not matched to a gene: 2. Expansion of antigen-specific CD4+ T cells with viral peptide pools was carried out by the ViraFEST assay before sequencing. The culture ran for about eleven days before CD4+ T cells were isolated. Cultures had half their medium replaced with IL-2 medium on days 3 and 7.

The sequencing here drew on CD4+ T cells from PBMCs cultured with HCoV-229E spike peptides, taken before COVID-19 vaccination. The receptor was isolated from a human donor who received a COVID-19 vaccine. The J gene is TRBJ1-2, the V gene TRBV5-1; 10 bases are a match to TRBD1. The CDR3 DNA is TGCGCCAGCAGCTCGGGACAGGGGTACTATGGCTACACCTTC. Amino acids: CASSSGQGYYGYTF. Full variable domain (missing parts from reference TRBV5-1 and TRBJ1-2): KAGVTQTPRYLIKTRGQQVTLSCSPISGHRSVSWYQQTPGQGLQFLFEYFSETQRNKGNFPGRFSGRQFSNSRSEMNVSTLELGDSALYLCASSSGQGYYGYTFGSGTRLTVV.